A single sample is the source of the 10 T cell receptor beta chains below, sequenced in a study of Graves' ophthalmopathy and Graves' hyperthyroidism. Amplifying from RNA transcripts, the study obtained TCR beta CDR3 regions. HTBI primers were used in a first-round RT-PCR, which preceded a second-round multiplex PCR. TCRdb reanalysed the multiplex PCR reads using MiXCR and keeps one entry per CDR3 protein. Of about 500,000 distinct CDR3 sequences listed, about two fifths are singletons. Sequencing was done on a sample of peripheral blood or thyroid tissue (not recorded which). The receptors shown here come from an adult man with Graves' hyperthyroidism.

In the case of this clonotype: At one end, the junction sequence differs from germline, possibly due to a read error. The CDR3 reads CASRAVSGYGYTF. As DNA, the CDR3 is TGCGCCAGCAGGGCTGTTTCGGGCTACGGCTACACCTTC. This chain links TRBV14 with TRBJ1-2, with D possibly being TRBD1 (5 bases). This CDR3 contains 13 residues. Germline CDR1 and CDR2: SGHDN and FVKESK.

This clonotype occurred a few times. The gene calls are TRBV10-2 and TRBJ2-3; 12 bases line up with TRBD2. Looked up from germline, CDR1 is WSHSY and CDR2 is SAAADI. Trimming at V came to 10 bases and at J to 4 bases, leaving 15 bases not matched to a gene. The CDR3 extends over 17 amino acids. In DNA, the CDR3 is TGCGCCACCAACCAGGGCCAACTAGCGGGAGGCCCAGATACGCAGTATTTT. Its translation is CATNQGQLAGGPDTQYF.

This clonotype has ten or more counts. The chain links TRBV20-1 to TRBJ1-4; 8 bases line up with TRBD1. The germline V gene encodes CDR1 DFQATT and CDR2 SNEGSKA (reference sequence). The CDR3 runs 17 residues. J gave up 0 bases and V 2 bases, and 8 bases lay outside the gene matches. The CDR3 loop is CSARPQGAASTNEKLFF. In DNA form, the CDR3 reads TGCAGTGCTAGACCTCAGGGGGCGGCATCAACTAATGAAAAACTGTTTTTT.

The table lists this clonotype with many counts. DNA of the CDR3: TGTGCCAGCAGCGACGGACAGGGGAACACCGGGGAGCTGTTTTTT. Protein sequence: CASSDGQGNTGELFF. The chain links TRBV7-9 to TRBJ2-2; the match to TRBD1 covers 8 bases. V lost 5 bases, J lost 1 base, and 3 bases stayed unmatched. There are 15 residues in the CDR3. Germline V gene lookup returns CDR1 SEHNR and CDR2 FQNEAQ (reference sequence).

Remarks on this clonotype: One end of the junction is discordant with germline, which a read error may explain. The rearrangement links TRBV15 to TRBJ1-1; the D gene is possibly TRBD1 (5 bases). The length of the CDR3 is 17 residues. The V gene's germline CDR1 is LNHNV and CDR2 YYDKDF (reference sequence). The CDR3 sequence: CASSGPWGREMNTEAFF. DNA of the CDR3: TGTGCCAGCAGCGGTCCTTGGGGCAGGGAAATGAACACTGAAGCTTTCTTT.

This clonotype was seen ten or more times. The rearrangement links TRBV29-1 to TRBJ1-4; 9 bases line up with TRBD1. Trimming at V came to 6 bases and at J to 6 bases, leaving 8 bases not matched to a gene. Per germline, CDR1 SQVTM and CDR2 ANQGSEA. CDR3 size: 14 residues. CDR3 region: CSVLPGTGYEKLFF. The CDR3 coding sequence is TGCAGCGTACTTCCCGGGACAGGGTATGAAAAACTGTTTTTT.

This clonotype was seen repeatedly, ten times or more. The gene calls are TRBV6-6 and TRBJ2-7; D gene unclear. The CDR3 consists of 11 residues. Trimming removed 2 bases at V and 7 bases at J, with 6 bases between. The germline gives CDR1 MNHNY, CDR2 SVGAGI (reference sequence). This CDR3 is CASSYGREQYF. The CDR3 DNA reads as TGTGCCAGCAGTTACGGTCGTGAGCAGTACTTC.

The chain couples TRBV24-1 to TRBJ2-5; D call uncertain. CDR3 size: 13 residues. With 3 bases removed from V and 5 bases from J, the gap between germline ends came to 9 bases. Per germline, CDR1 KGHDR and CDR2 SFDVKD. As DNA, the CDR3 is TGTGCCACCAGTGATCCTCCGGAGGAGACCCAGTACTTC. It encodes CATSDPPEETQYF.

This clonotype was counted many times. V and J are TRBV7-3 and TRBJ2-2, with 10 bases matching TRBD2. The germline gives CDR1 SGHTA, CDR2 FQGTGA. J was trimmed by 6 bases and V by 3 bases; bases with no gene match: 7. The CDR3 is made up of 16 amino acids. Here the CDR3 DNA reads TGTGCCAGCAGCTTGGGGGGACTAGCGAAACCCGGGGAGCTGTTTTTT. It specifies CASSLGGLAKPGELFF.

This clonotype was seen repeatedly, ten times or more. The gene calls are TRBV7-8 and TRBJ1-2; TRBD1 matches 7 bases. CDR3 length: 15 amino acids. The V gene end was trimmed by 7 bases and the J gene end by 6 bases; junction bases not matched to a gene: 14. Germline assignment: CDR1 SGHVS and CDR2 FQNEAQ. The CDR3 reads CASTSMFGQVHGYTF. The CDR3 bases are TGTGCCAGCACCTCTATGTTCGGACAGGTGCATGGCTACACCTTC.